This TCR beta chain was recorded in a study of control samples from healthy donors and cancer patients. This clone has more than one count but fewer than ten. Using immunoSEQ multiplex PCR, the repertoire was profiled, and TCRdb retains in-frame clones only, with some absent. The sample contains more than 50,000 clones, approximately 91% of which appear only once. Sequencing was done on a sample of blood. This receptor was taken from a man in his fifties in good health.

CDR3 residues: CASSQDVASSYEQYF. Here the CDR3 DNA reads TGTGCCAGCAGCCAAGATGTAGCGAGCTCCTACGAGCAGTACTTC. The chain combines TRBV4-2 with TRBJ2-7, with a possible D match to TRBD2 (5 bases). Between the trimmed V and J ends, which lost 0 bases and 0 bases, there was a span of 9 bases. This CDR3 spans 15 amino acids. Looked up from germline, CDR1 is LGHNA and CDR2 is YNFKEQ.